Included here is one T cell receptor (beta chain) sequence, with context. Antigen: not known. V lost 3 bases, J lost 5 bases, and 9 bases stayed unmatched. Germline V gives CDR1 DFQATT, CDR2 SNEGSKA (reference sequence). This CDR3 spans 16 amino acids. Preparation of the TCRbeta library was carried out with unique molecular identifiers. TCRdb re-derived calls from the PCR reads in MiXCR, one entry per CDR3 protein. This sample has 250,000 to 400,000 distinct CDR3 sequences, with 23% found just once. These data are taken from a study of T-cell reconstitution after alpha-beta-depleted transplantation in children. Whole-study findings and limits: Roughly two months post-transplant, alpha-beta T cells reportedly originated from several hundred graft clones that had expanded. The high TCRbeta diversity at day 60 in some patients came from surviving recipient T cells and thymic progenitors. It was newly produced T cells that mostly accounted for T-cell counts and diversity one year after transplant.

The rearrangement links TRBV20-1 to TRBJ2-3, with 12 bases that match TRBD2. This sequence originates from a male patient under 18 who had a stem cell transplant for acute lymphoblastic leukemia, so the T cells may come from the graft donor. Sequenced material: PBMCs, mostly from graft donor cells, taken 180 days after TCRalphabeta/CD19-depleted stem cell transplant. The CDR3 nucleotides are TGCAGTGCTAGGGGACTAGCGGGCGTGAGGGGAGATACGCAGTATTTT. This encodes CSARGLAGVRGDTQYF.